These 26 T cell receptor beta chains originate from one sample sequenced in a study of cytomegalovirus exposure and HLA in healthy donors. The study ran its PCR with 60 Vbeta and 13 Jbeta primers. The protocol was immunoSEQ multiplex PCR, while the TCRdb copy is restricted to in-frame clones and leaves out a portion. The table lists 100,000 to 150,000 clones, 73% of them singletons. The sequenced material came from PBMCs. These receptors were obtained from a man in his sixties in good health and CMV-seropositive.

This clone has just a few counts. This chain joins TRBV6-1 and TRBJ2-7, with a tentative D call TRBD1 (5 bases). The V gene lost 1 base and the J gene lost 6 bases, with 13 bases spanning the gap. This CDR3 is built from 14 residues. Germline CDR1 is MNHNS and CDR2 is SASEGT. For the CDR3, the DNA is TGTGCCAGCAGTGAAGGGGTGCTTCAGGGCGAGCAGTACTTC. Translating gives CASSEGVLQGEQYF.

This clone occurred once. The chain couples TRBV7-2 to TRBJ2-1, with TRBD2 identical over 9 bases. Germline values: CDR1 SGHTA, CDR2 FQGNSA. With V trimmed by 4 bases and J by 9 bases, 7 bases remained unmatched. The CDR3 contains 14 residues. CDR3: CASSSVSGGGEQFF. In nucleotides, the CDR3 is TGTGCCAGCAGCTCTGTTAGCGGGGGAGGTGAGCAGTTCTTC. Full variable domain (rest looked up from reference TRBV7-2 and TRBJ2-1): GAGVSQSPSNKVTEKGKDVELRCDPISGHTALYWYRQSLGQGLEFLIYFQGNSAPDKSGLPSDRFSAERTGGSVSTLTIQRTQQEDSAVYLCASSSVSGGGEQFFGPGTRLTVL.

J is TRBJ2-7 and V is TRBV5-6; 7 bases match TRBD1. There are 13 residues in the CDR3. Trimming took 4 bases from V and 12 from J; bases not matched to a gene: 13. Germline V CDR1 and CDR2: SGHDT, YYEEEE. The CDR3 loop reads CASSPNKDRAMYF. CDR3 DNA: TGTGCCAGCAGCCCCAATAAAGACAGGGCTATGTACTTC.

This chain connects TRBV28 to TRBJ1-1, with 9 bases matching TRBD1. This CDR3 comprises 15 residues. Germline trimming cut 3 bases from V and 3 bases from J; bases unmatched to any gene: 5. Per the germline V gene, CDR1 is MDHEN and CDR2 is SYDVKM. CDR3 DNA: TGTGCCAGCAGTTTGCACACAGGGGGCCACACTGAAGCTTTCTTT. It codes for CASSLHTGGHTEAFF.

The V gene is TRBV7-2, the J gene TRBJ1-6, with TRBD1 matching 12 bases. Trimming took 5 bases from V and 7 from J; bases not matched to a gene: 6. Germline assignment: CDR1 SGHTA and CDR2 FQGNSA. This CDR3 has 16 residues. The CDR3 protein is CASSGRGTGGNSPLHF. The CDR3 DNA sequence: TGTGCCAGCAGCGGTCGGGGGACAGGGGGCAATTCACCCCTCCACTTT.

V is TRBV7-3 and J is TRBJ2-5; 7 bases map to TRBD2. The CDR3 spans 14 residues. V shed 4 bases and J 5 bases; nucleotides not matched to a gene: 7. Germline V lookup: CDR1 SGHTA, CDR2 FQGTGA. Here the CDR3 DNA reads TGTGCCAGCAGCTCGTCTTGGGAGGGGGAGACCCAGTACTTC. Translated, it gives CASSSSWEGETQYF.

J is TRBJ2-7 and V is TRBV9; perhaps TRBD1 as D (7 bases). The CDR3 runs to 13 residues. The germline gives CDR1 SGDLS, CDR2 YYNGEE. Trimming stripped 4 bases from V and 5 bases from J, with 13 bases between. This CDR3 is CASSSGDRNEQYF. Here the CDR3 DNA reads TGTGCCAGCAGCTCGGGGGACAGAAACGAGCAGTACTTC.

The chain combines TRBV5-1 with TRBJ2-2; the match to TRBD1 covers 7 bases. Germline assignment: CDR1 SGHRS and CDR2 YFSETQ. CDR3 length equals 16 residues. J gave up 0 bases and V 3 bases, and 5 bases lay outside the gene matches. The CDR3 sequence: CASSSIQGANTGELFF. CDR3 coding DNA: TGCGCCAGCAGCTCCATTCAGGGGGCGAACACCGGGGAGCTGTTTTTT.

The chain recombines TRBV9 with TRBJ2-5; 8 nucleotides line up with TRBD2. CDR3 size: 18 residues. V lost 1 base and J lost 5; bases outside the gene matches: 16. From germline, CDR1 is SGDLS and CDR2 YYNGEE. As DNA, the CDR3 is TGTGCCAGCAGCGTAAGAGCCCCGGGAGCGGGGGTGAGGGAGACCCAGTACTTC. Residues: CASSVRAPGAGVRETQYF.

The chain carries TRBV6-5 and TRBJ1-1, with TRBD1 matching 7 bases. The V gene end was trimmed by 4 bases and the J gene end by 5 bases; junction bases not matched to a gene: 7. From germline, CDR1 is MNHEY and CDR2 SVGAGI. This CDR3 contains 14 residues. CDR3 nucleotides: TGTGCCAGCAGTTCCGACAGGGTTCTAACTGAAGCTTTCTTT. Translated: CASSSDRVLTEAFF.

V gene TRBV19 combines with J gene TRBJ1-6; D unresolved. V lost 6 bases, J lost 10 bases, and 13 bases lay in between. The CDR3 spans 13 residues. Per the germline V gene, CDR1 is LNHDA and CDR2 is SQIVND (reference sequence). The CDR3: CASRRLANSPLHF. CDR3 DNA: TGTGCCAGTAGGAGACTGGCGAACTCACCCCTCCACTTT.

This chain links TRBV5-1 with TRBJ2-3; D remains unclear. V was trimmed by 8 bases and J by 1 base, leaving 5 bases between them. Germline V CDR1 and CDR2: SGHRS, YFSETQ. This CDR3 is 11 amino acids long. CDR3 sequence: CASRGTDTQYF. The CDR3 DNA follows: TGCGCCAGTCGGGGCACAGATACGCAGTATTTT.

The chain has TRBV7-2 and TRBJ2-7, with D possibly TRBD1 on 7 matching bases. This CDR3 is 15 amino acids long. The V end lost 5 bases, the J end lost 0 bases, and 14 bases lay between the germline ends. Germline V gene lookup returns CDR1 SGHTA and CDR2 FQGNSA. DNA for the CDR3: TGTGCCAGCAGCCGACAGGGAGGCTCCTCCTACGAGCAGTACTTC. It specifies CASSRQGGSSYEQYF.

V gene TRBV6-1 combines with J gene TRBJ1-5; TRBD1 might be the D (6 bases). The length of the CDR3 is 16 residues. V lost 4 bases, J lost 0 bases, and 13 bases lay in between. Germline assignment: CDR1 MNHNS and CDR2 SASEGT. CDR3 sequence: CASSALQGYSNQPQHF. CDR3 DNA sequence: TGTGCCAGCAGTGCACTACAGGGATATAGCAATCAGCCCCAGCATTTT.

V usage is TRBV29-1 and J usage is TRBJ2-3, with 8 bases lining up with TRBD2. The CDR3 totals 13 residues. J lost 5 bases, V lost 4 bases, and 5 bases had no gene match. CDR1 and CDR2 (germline): SQVTM, ANQGSEA. The CDR3 nucleotides read TGCAGCGTTGCGGGGGGGGTTGGAGATACGCAGTATTTT. Translated, it gives CSVAGGVGDTQYF.

This clone was seen a single time. The CDR3 loop is CASSQRSGKLFF. CDR3 coding DNA: TGTGCCAGCAGCCAGCGGAGCGGAAAACTGTTTTTT. The chain joins TRBV2 to TRBJ1-4; D ambiguous. CDR1 is SNHLY and CDR2 is FYNNEI in the germline V gene. The CDR3 runs 12 residues. V lost 6 bases and J lost 10, with 12 bases in between.

This rearrangement joins TRBV5-1 to TRBJ2-1, with D tentatively TRBD2 (5 bases). This CDR3 has 17 residues. V was shortened by 4 bases and J by 1 base, with 18 bases between the two germline ends. Germline lookup yields CDR1 SGHRS and CDR2 YFSETQ. CDR3 in DNA: TGCGCCAGCAGCCGGTCCTCAGGTCGGGATTCCTACAATGAGCAGTTCTTC. This encodes CASSRSSGRDSYNEQFF.

This chain connects TRBV11-2 to TRBJ1-1; 8 bases fit TRBD1. The CDR3 loop spans 16 amino acids. Germline-derived CDR1 and CDR2 are SGHAT and FQNNGV. Losses at the gene ends were 4 bases for V and 1 base for J; bases not matched to a gene: 8. For the CDR3, the DNA is TGTGCCAGCAGCTCCGGGGACAGGAGCTCGAACACTGAAGCTTTCTTT. Protein product: CASSSGDRSSNTEAFF.

The J gene is TRBJ1-1, the V gene TRBV28; 8 nucleotides match TRBD1. V shed 5 bases, J shed 1 base, and the junction held 6 bases outside the gene matches. This CDR3 has 15 residues. Germline V lookup: CDR1 MDHEN, CDR2 SYDVKM. The CDR3 protein is CASSGGQAPNTEAFF. CDR3 in DNA: TGTGCCAGCAGTGGGGGACAGGCCCCGAACACTGAAGCTTTCTTT. The full variable domain, completed using reference TRBV28 and TRBJ1-1, is DVKVTQSSRYLVKRTGEKVFLECVQDMDHENMFWYRQDPGLGLRLIYFSYDVKMKEKGDIPEGYSVSREKKERFSLILESASTNQTSMYLCASSGGQAPNTEAFFGQGTRLTVV.

The J gene is TRBJ2-3, the V gene TRBV5-1; TRBD2 matches 12 bases. The CDR3 sequence is 16 residues long. CDR1 SGHRS and CDR2 YFSETQ come from the germline V gene. V was clipped by 7 bases and J by 5 bases; unmatched bases: 11. This CDR3 reads CASSFSLAGGGDTQYF. CDR3 DNA: TGCGCCAGCTCCTTTTCCCTAGCGGGGGGGGGAGATACGCAGTATTTT.

This chain joins TRBV7-2 and TRBJ2-7, with a weak D call TRBD1 (6 bases). The V gene's germline CDR1 is SGHTA and CDR2 FQGNSA. This CDR3 is 15 amino acids long. V shed 5 bases and J shed 0 bases, with 14 bases lying between them. CDR3 DNA sequence: TGTGCCAGCAGCGGGGCCGGGACATCCTCCTACGAGCAGTACTTC. It codes for CASSGAGTSSYEQYF.

V and J are TRBV18 and TRBJ1-2, with a possible D match to TRBD1 (5 bases). V was pared by 5 bases and J by 8 bases, with 24 bases between. Germline assignment: CDR1 KGHSH and CDR2 LQKENI. This CDR3 region has 16 residues. Written as DNA, the CDR3 is TGTGCCAGCTCAGCGCACCTCGAAGGGGAAGGTGGCGGCTACACCTTC. Residues: CASSAHLEGEGGGYTF.

This clone has a single count. The rearrangement uses TRBV6-1 and TRBJ1-5; D gene uncertain. The CDR3 is 12 amino acids. Per the germline V gene, CDR1 is MNHNS and CDR2 is SASEGT. V was pared by 1 base and J by 7 bases, with 5 bases between. The DNA for the CDR3 is TGTGCCAGCAGTGAAGGCGGGCAGCCCCAGCATTTT. Its translation: CASSEGGQPQHF.

The genes are TRBV9 and TRBJ2-5; D uncertain. The germline V gene encodes CDR1 SGDLS and CDR2 YYNGEE. The CDR3 runs 14 residues. Trimming cost V 0 bases and J 1 base, with 7 bases left between them. The CDR3 sequence is CASSVVPSQETQYF. In nucleotides, the CDR3 is TGTGCCAGCAGCGTAGTACCTAGCCAAGAGACCCAGTACTTC.

The chain has TRBV9 and TRBJ2-2; the match to TRBD1 covers 9 bases. Germline-derived CDR1 and CDR2 are SGDLS and YYNGEE. This CDR3 has 15 amino acids. J was trimmed by 1 base and V by 4 bases; bases with no gene match: 2. In DNA, the CDR3 is TGTGCCAGCAGCCCGGGACAGGGGAACACCGGGGAGCTGTTTTTT. Translated: CASSPGQGNTGELFF. The full variable domain, with the rest looked up from reference TRBV9 and TRBJ2-2, is DSGVTQTPKHLITATGQRVTLRCSPRSGDLSVYWYQQSLDQGLQFLIQYYNGEERAKGNILERFSAQQFPDLHSELNLSSLELGDSALYFCASSPGQGNTGELFFGEGSRLTVL.

This clone was seen a handful of times. The CDR3, as DNA: TGTGCCAGCAGGGGGCGGACAGATCAGCCCCAGCATTTT. Protein: CASRGRTDQPQHF. The V gene is TRBV13, the J gene TRBJ1-5; D is possibly TRBD1 (6 bases). CDR3 length equals 13 residues. V shed 6 bases and J shed 5 bases, with 11 bases lying between them. Germline V gene lookup returns CDR1 PRHDT and CDR2 FYEKMQ (reference sequence).